This TCR beta chain derives from a study of blood T cell repertoires in COVID-19 (dated by TCRdb to the early 2020s). A note on the overall study: Samples from collaborators originated in the United States, Italy and Spain and spanned both the acute and convalescent phases of COVID-19. The prospective study material was composed of cDNA or gDNA derived from T cells, B-cell-depleted T cells, or PBMCs. The dataset comprised deeply sampled blood TCRbeta repertoires from subjects exposed to, actively infected with, or recovered from COVID-19. The repertoires were made available in a free public database intended to serve as a resource for research on the immune response to SARS-CoV-2. The samples were drawn from the first 160 participants of the ongoing ImmuneRACE study and from 950 to 1,500 subjects provided by 6 global collaborators. A de-identified subject ID, COVID-19 status, age in years and sex were almost always included in the sample metadata. Where available, HLA class I and class II types were obtained from metadata supplied by the sample provider rather than from assay-based typing. Results and caveats for the whole study, not just this receptor: How much clinical and demographic metadata was included differed by source and by participant, and the metadata was provided uncurated.

The immunoSEQ Assay, a bias-controlled multiplex PCR, was used to amplify TCRbeta CDR3 regions from genomic DNA. The original pipeline was this. The number of nucleated cells in each sample was estimated by amplification of reference gene primers within the assay. Sequence reads were collapsed and filtered to measure the absolute abundance of every unique TCRbeta CDR3 rearrangement. For each sample, productive Simpson clonality was calculated by taking the square root of Simpson's diversity index across productive rearrangements. TCRdb stores this immuneACCESS table with in-frame sequences only. Part of the clones is absent; in the studies checked, under half of the shortfall reflects unresolved V genes, and no reason is known for the rest. Clonal size and the V and J genes are those of that table, whereas D and trimming came from the DNA. This sample comprises 200,000 to 300,000 clones, about 85% of them detected only once. In total, the top ten clones hold under 4% of the sample.

Each collaborating institution followed its own protocols to collect whole blood in K2EDTA tubes. For TCRbeta analysis, collaborator samples were shipped as frozen whole blood, as isolated PBMCs, or as DNA extracted from either sample type. Cut back by 3 bases and 5 bases, the V and J ends lie 10 bases apart. The CDR3 goes from the cysteine to the phenylalanine over 13 residues. Only the CDR3 part of the read is kept: 39 bases, read in frame from the first base. Of note for this clone: Its antigen is still unknown. Within one base of it there is no much larger clone, and no base qualities were kept.

The sequence joins TRBV12-3 or TRBV12-4 to TRBJ1-1; too little of a D gene remains to name it. The clonotype was recovered from a man younger than 30 with active or convalescent COVID-19. Sequencing was performed on peripheral blood. CDR3 loop: CASSFDGWTEAFF. The DNA is TGTGCCAGCAGTTTTGACGGGTGGACTGAAGCTTTCTTT.